These 5 T cell receptor beta chains share one sample of origin, sequenced in a study of blood T cell repertoires in COVID-19. Sequencing was performed with immunoSEQ multiplex PCR; in TCRdb, only in-frame clones are kept and a portion is missing. The data hold 150,000 or so clones, with more than 80% observed a single time. Sequencing was carried out using PBMCs or T cells enriched from blood (not recorded which). The receptors shown here come from a man aged 45-65 years who had recovered from COVID-19.

The chain recombines TRBV7-9 with TRBJ1-1; TRBD1 aligns across 7 bases. V trimming: 4 bases; J trimming: 0 bases; junction bases outside the gene matches: 5. This CDR3 has 15 amino acids. CDR1 is SEHNR, CDR2 FQNEAQ, per germline (reference sequence). CDR3 in DNA: TGTGCCAGCAGCTCCAGGGACAGCATGAACACTGAAGCTTTCTTT. Translation: CASSSRDSMNTEAFF.

This rearrangement joins TRBV4-1 to TRBJ1-5, with unresolved D. V lost 4 bases, J lost 2 bases, and 18 bases lay in between. Germline CDR1 MGHRA, CDR2 YSYEKL. The CDR3 sequence is 17 residues long. CDR3 nucleotides: TGCGCCAGCAGCCTCACCCCGCCGGGGTATGGCAATCAGCCCCAGCATTTT. It translates to CASSLTPPGYGNQPQHF.

For the CDR3, the DNA is TGTGCCAGCAGTTTAAGTGGGACAGGGGCCAACGTCCTGACTTTC. This codes for CASSLSGTGANVLTF. V usage is TRBV27 and J usage is TRBJ2-6, with D perhaps TRBD1 (6 bases). V lost 2 bases, J lost 4 bases, and 9 bases lay in between. This CDR3 is 15 amino acids long. Germline V lookup: CDR1 MNHEY, CDR2 SMNVEV (reference sequence).

The chain links TRBV29-1 to TRBJ1-2; 7 bases line up with TRBD1. The V gene end was trimmed by 6 bases and the J gene end by 8 bases; junction bases not matched to a gene: 9. CDR3 length: 12 residues. Germline V CDR1 and CDR2: SQVTM, ANQGSEA. CDR3 in DNA: TGCAGCGTACCGACAGGGTGGAGCGGCTACACCTTC. Protein sequence: CSVPTGWSGYTF.

The CDR3 loop is CASSDRGGNGYTF. The CDR3 DNA sequence: TGTGCCAGCAGCGACAGGGGGGGAAATGGCTACACCTTC. V and J are TRBV9 and TRBJ1-2; 8 bases agree with TRBD1. The CDR3 is 13 amino acids. V lost 3 bases, J lost 6 bases, and 4 bases stayed unmatched. In germline, CDR1 is SGDLS, CDR2 YYNGEE. The full variable domain, completed using reference TRBV9 and TRBJ1-2, is DSGVTQTPKHLITATGQRVTLRCSPRSGDLSVYWYQQSLDQGLQFLIQYYNGEERAKGNILERFSAQQFPDLHSELNLSSLELGDSALYFCASSDRGGNGYTFGSGTRLTVV.